Below, 3 T cell receptor beta chains from the same sample are listed, as sequenced in a study of beta chain features in type 1 diabetes. What was sequenced were expressed TCRB transcripts, since all of the isolated RNA had been reverse transcribed. The assay was immunoSEQ multiplex PCR, and TCRdb's table has in-frame clones only and misses some. The sample lists around 280,000 clones, about 15% occurring once. Antigens for these TCRs are unknown. Study conclusions and caveats: Moderately but significantly shorter TCRB CDR3s were found in Type 1 diabetes patients in all four CD4+ subsets.

The source material was naive CD4+ T cells from blood. The receptors were gathered from a man between 18 and 35 years old with type 1 diabetes.

This clone was seen a few times. The chain uses TRBV7-2 and TRBJ2-7; possible D gene TRBD2, 6 bases. Trimming shortened V by 1 base and J by 7 bases, and 14 bases separated the two germline ends. Per the germline V gene, CDR1 is SGHTA and CDR2 is FQGNSA. CDR3 length: 14 residues. The CDR3, as DNA: TGTGCCAGCAGCTTAGGGTCTAGCGTCGGTGAGCAGTACTTC. Its protein product is CASSLGSSVGEQYF.

This clone was detected only a few times. The CDR3 region is CASSPRGGSLEQYF. The DNA for the CDR3 is TGTGCCAGCAGCCCCAGAGGAGGCTCCCTGGAGCAGTACTTC. This chain connects TRBV7-2 to TRBJ2-7, with a possible D match to TRBD2 (5 bases). CDR3 length: 14 amino acids. Germline V gene sequence: CDR1 SGHTA, CDR2 FQGNSA. V lost 5 bases and J 7 bases, leaving 18 bases between the germline ends.

CDR3 nucleotides: TGTGCCAGCAGTTTGCGGGACAGAGAGAAAGCTTTCTTT. Protein sequence: CASSLRDREKAFF. The rearrangement uses TRBV28 and TRBJ1-1; 7 nucleotides line up with TRBD1. The CDR3 runs to 13 residues. With V trimmed by 3 bases and J by 9 bases, 7 bases remained unmatched. Germline CDR1 reads MDHEN; CDR2 reads SYDVKM.